This T cell receptor beta chain stems from a study of OX40 agonist ivuxolimab in advanced cancers. In the study overall: Ivuxolimab was a fully human IgG2 agonistic monoclonal antibody targeting the costimulatory receptor OX40 (CD134). Partial responses occurred in three dose-escalation patients, of whom one had hepatocellular carcinoma and two had cutaneous melanoma. In the dose-escalation cohort, roughly 80% of patients were male, and the mean age was roughly 60 years, with a range of roughly 20 to 80. Patients were allowed to have had prior anti-PD-1, anti-PD-L1 or anti-CTLA-4 therapy, and less than 45% of the dose-escalation patients had previously received checkpoint inhibitors. Peripheral TCRbeta sequencing aimed to test whether ivuxolimab altered TCR sequence diversity and caused clonal T-cell expansion. The paper describes the monotherapy dose-escalation part (N ≈ 49 patients) of the phase I trial of ivuxolimab. Among the approximately 50 dose-escalation patients, around 20 had hepatocellular carcinoma, about 15 melanoma, 9 renal cell carcinoma and 9 head and neck cancer. Intravenous ivuxolimab was administered to patients every 2 weeks at six dose levels: 0.01, 0.1, 0.3, 1.5, 3 and 10 mg/kg.

Patients with autoimmune disease history or receiving systemic immunosuppression were excluded from the trial. Peripheral blood for TCR sequencing was collected from all dose cohorts at baseline, on cycle 4 day 1, and on cycle 7 day 1. The samples were taken from a phase I, first-in-human, multicenter, open-label dose-escalation trial of ivuxolimab. The trial enrolled adults with locally advanced or metastatic head and neck squamous cell, hepatocellular, melanoma or renal cell carcinoma. Before TCR sequencing, CD4+ T cells and CD8+ T cells were sorted from peripheral blood as separate populations. Relative to germline, V is missing 1 base and J is missing 9 bases, with 6 bases of the junction outside any gene match. Based on the germline V gene (reference sequence), the CDR1 and CDR2 sequences are SEHNR and FQNEAQ. The CDR3 covers 15 residues, taking in both the cysteine and the phenylalanine. Just CDR3 DNA is preserved here, 45 bases in frame from base 1.

The study at large found these results: Antigen specificity was not determined for the clonally expanded peripheral T cells. At doses from 0.1 to 3.0 mg/kg, clonal expansion was seen in both CD4+ and CD8+ blood T cells between baseline and week 6. On average, CD8+ T cells showed more expanded clones than CD4+ T cells after ivuxolimab. Low levels of normalized T-cell clonal expansion were also seen in some patients who did not respond. In the 0.1-3.0 mg/kg groups, partial responders had among the lowest normalized peripheral clonal expansion, particularly in CD8+ T cells.

As for this clone: The specificity of this receptor is unknown. No much larger clone exists at a distance of one base, and base qualities are not known.

Genomic DNA was extracted from sorted cells for sequencing of the TCRbeta CDR3 region. The immunoSEQ Assay was used to sequence the TCRbeta CDR3 regions. TCRdb provides this immuneACCESS table in a form limited to in-frame rearrangements. Some clones are lacking; in checked studies, under half of them reflect an unresolved V gene, and why the rest are absent is not known. Here the sample has 55,000 to 90,000 clones; around 86% occur a single time. Of the sample, over 0.4% falls within the top ten clones. The input for sequencing was CD4+ or CD8+ T cells sorted from blood, taken in a trial of the OX40 agonist ivuxolimab. Recombination joined TRBV7-9 with TRBJ2-1, with TRBD2 identical over 10 junction bases. The sequence was collected from an adult with an advanced solid tumor such as melanoma, head and neck, liver or kidney cancer. The bases are TGTGCCAGCAGCTTAGTGGCTAGCGGGGGAATTGAGCAGTTCTTC. Its coded protein is CASSLVASGGIEQFF.